The entry below gives a single T cell receptor beta chain sequence along with its context. These data belong to a study of technical replicates of blood from a few donors. Sequencing used immunoSEQ multiplex PCR; TCRdb keeps in-frame clones, though not all of them. There are 70,000 to 85,000 clones in the sample; roughly 94% occur only once, and roughly 0.27% lies in the top ten. Sequences were obtained from T cells isolated from PBMCs. The receptor was isolated from a human donor in good health.

This CDR3 is CASSLVAYEQYF. As DNA, the CDR3 is TGCGCCAGCAGCTTGGTAGCCTACGAGCAGTACTTC. This rearrangement joins TRBV5-1 to TRBJ2-7; no clear D. The germline CDR1 and CDR2 sequences are SGHRS and YFSETQ. The V end lost 0 bases, the J end lost 2 bases, and 3 bases lay between the germline ends. This CDR3 spans 12 amino acids.